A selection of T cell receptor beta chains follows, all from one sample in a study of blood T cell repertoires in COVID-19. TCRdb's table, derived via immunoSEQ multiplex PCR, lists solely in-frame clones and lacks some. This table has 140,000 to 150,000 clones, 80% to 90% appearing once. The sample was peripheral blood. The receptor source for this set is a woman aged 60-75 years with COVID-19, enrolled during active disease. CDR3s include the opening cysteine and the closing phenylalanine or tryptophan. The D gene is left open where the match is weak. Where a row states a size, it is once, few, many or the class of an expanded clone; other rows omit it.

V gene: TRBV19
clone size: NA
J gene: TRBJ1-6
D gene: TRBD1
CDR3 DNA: TGTGCCAGTAGTCCTACAGGGGGAAGGTCACCCCTCCACTTT
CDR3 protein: CASSPTGGRSPLHF

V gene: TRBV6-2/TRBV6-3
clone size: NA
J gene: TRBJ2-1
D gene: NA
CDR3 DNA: TGTGCCAGCAGTTACTCACGGTATGAGCAGTTCTTC
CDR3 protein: CASSYSRYEQFF

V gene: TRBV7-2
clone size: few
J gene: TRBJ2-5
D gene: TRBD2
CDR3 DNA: TGTGCCAGCAGCTTAGGACTAGCCCAAGAGACCCAGTACTTC
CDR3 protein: CASSLGLAQETQYF

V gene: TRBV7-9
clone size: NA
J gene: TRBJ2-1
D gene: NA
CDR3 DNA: TGTGCCAGCAGCTTACTAAGGGGTGAGCAGTTCTTC
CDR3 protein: CASSLLRGEQFF

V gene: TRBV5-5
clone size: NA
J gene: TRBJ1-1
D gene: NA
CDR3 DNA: TGTGCCAGCAGGACGGGACTGGTGGCTGAAGCTTTCTTT
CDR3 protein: CASRTGLVAEAFF

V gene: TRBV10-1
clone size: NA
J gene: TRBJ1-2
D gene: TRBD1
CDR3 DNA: TGCGCCAGCAGTTTGGACAGGGAGTGTGTCAATGGCTACACCTTC
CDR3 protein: CASSLDRECVNGYTF

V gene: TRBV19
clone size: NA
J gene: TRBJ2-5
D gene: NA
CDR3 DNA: TGTGCCAGTAGTGTCGACTCCCAAGAGACCCAGTACTTC
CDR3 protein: CASSVDSQETQYF

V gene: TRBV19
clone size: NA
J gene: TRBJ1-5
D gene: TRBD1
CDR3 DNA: TGTGCCAGTAGCCTTACAGGGGGCTCGGGTCAGCCCCAGCATTTT
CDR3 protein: CASSLTGGSGQPQHF

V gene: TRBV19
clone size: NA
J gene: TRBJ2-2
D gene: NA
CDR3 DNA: TGTGCCAGTAGTTGGGGGGTCAACACCGGGGAGCTGTTTTTT
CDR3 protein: CASSWGVNTGELFF

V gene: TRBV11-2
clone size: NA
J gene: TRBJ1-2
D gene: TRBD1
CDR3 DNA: TGTGCCAGCAGCTCCTCCCCACAGGGGAACTATGGCTACACCTTC
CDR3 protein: CASSSSPQGNYGYTF

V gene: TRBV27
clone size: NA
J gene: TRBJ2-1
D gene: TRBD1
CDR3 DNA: TGTGCCAGCAGTTCGGGACAGGGGGCCTACAATGAGCAGTTCTTC
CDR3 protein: CASSSGQGAYNEQFF

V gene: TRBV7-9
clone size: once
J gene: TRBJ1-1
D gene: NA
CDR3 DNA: TGTGCCAGCAGCCGCCCGGGCACAGGGATGAATGAAGCTTTCTTT
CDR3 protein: CASSRPGTGMNEAFF

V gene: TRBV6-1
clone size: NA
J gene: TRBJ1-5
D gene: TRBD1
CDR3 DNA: TGTGCCAGCAGTGAGGGACAGTATTATAGCAATCAGCCCCAGCATTTT
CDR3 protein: CASSEGQYYSNQPQHF

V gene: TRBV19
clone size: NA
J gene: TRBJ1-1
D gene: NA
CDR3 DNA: TGTGCCAGTAGCCGACAGAGCATGAACACTGAAGCTTTCTTT
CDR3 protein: CASSRQSMNTEAFF

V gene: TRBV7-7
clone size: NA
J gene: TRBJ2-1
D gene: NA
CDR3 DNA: TGTGCCAGCAGCTTAGCGGGGGGGCCAGAGAATGAGCAGTTCTTC
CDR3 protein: CASSLAGGPENEQFF

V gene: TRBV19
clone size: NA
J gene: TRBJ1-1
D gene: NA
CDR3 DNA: TGTGCCAGTAGGGGCCTGGGGAACACTGAAGCTTTCTTT
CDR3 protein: CASRGLGNTEAFF